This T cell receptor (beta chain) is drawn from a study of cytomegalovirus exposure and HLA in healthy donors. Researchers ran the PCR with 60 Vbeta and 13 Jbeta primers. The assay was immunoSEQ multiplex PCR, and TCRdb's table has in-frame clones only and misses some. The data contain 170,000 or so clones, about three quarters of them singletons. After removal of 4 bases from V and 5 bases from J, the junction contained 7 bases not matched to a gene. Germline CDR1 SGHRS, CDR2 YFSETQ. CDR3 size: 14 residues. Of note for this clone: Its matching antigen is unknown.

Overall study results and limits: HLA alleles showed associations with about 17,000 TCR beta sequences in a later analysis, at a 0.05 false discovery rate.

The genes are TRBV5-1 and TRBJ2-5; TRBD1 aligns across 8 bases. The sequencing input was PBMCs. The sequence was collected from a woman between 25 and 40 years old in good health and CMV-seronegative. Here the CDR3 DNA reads TGCGCCAGCAGCCCGACAGGGGTTAAGGAGACCCAGTACTTC. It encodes CASSPTGVKETQYF.